This T cell receptor (beta chain) is from a study of T cell repertoires in cytomegalovirus infection. Study-wide context: Indicated by public TCR beta signatures were CMV infection and matching HLA type.

The V end lost 5 bases, the J end lost 5 bases, and 24 bases lay between the germline ends. Germline-derived CDR1 and CDR2 are MDHEN and SYDVKM. CDR3 size: 17 residues. One entry per CDR3 protein results from TCRdb running MiXCR on the reads. The table lists 300,000 to 450,000 distinct CDR3 sequences, around 18% of them singletons, with around 8.6% in the top ten. Study results and limitations: It was HLA-C-restricted CMV-specific TCR beta clonotypes that dominated the response ex vivo. Using cumulative public TCR beta family frequency, the authors identified those who carried CMV together with the relevant HLA.

This clonotype has only a few counts. As yet, its antigen is unknown. V is TRBV28 and J is TRBJ1-2; no clear D gene. This TCR was recovered from a human donor in good health (CMV status not recorded). Some clones in this sample may be carry-over from other donors' samples. Sample: PBMCs. In DNA, the CDR3 is TGTGCCAGCAGTCCGTCGGGTGTCAGGCCGTCGCAATATGGCTACACCTTC. Its protein is CASSPSGVRPSQYGYTF.